The 25 T cell receptor beta chains in this list originate from one sample, sequenced in a study of blood T cell repertoires in COVID-19. Measured with immunoSEQ multiplex PCR; TCRdb has only the in-frame clones, and not every one. The sample has 300,000 to 400,000 clones; under 95% are singletons. The sequenced sample was peripheral blood. All receptors come from a woman under 30 who had recovered from COVID-19.

A single count supports this clone. The chain carries TRBV6-2 or TRBV6-3 and TRBJ1-4; 9 nucleotides match TRBD1. The CDR3 extends over 16 amino acids. J gave up 6 bases and V 4 bases, and 9 bases lay outside the gene matches. The germline CDR1 and CDR2 sequences are MNHEY and SVGEGT. The CDR3 spells CASSSGTGTGDEKLFF. Written as DNA, the CDR3 is TGTGCCAGCAGTTCCGGGACAGGGACCGGGGATGAAAAACTGTTTTTT.

The gene calls are TRBV27 and TRBJ2-1; TRBD2 matches 7 bases. Germline V gene sequence: CDR1 MNHEY, CDR2 SMNVEV (reference sequence). The CDR3 covers 15 residues. J lost 6 bases, V lost 1 base, and 6 bases had no gene match. The CDR3: CASSLFAGEGNEQFF. Here the CDR3 DNA reads TGTGCCAGCAGTTTATTTGCGGGAGAGGGCAATGAGCAGTTCTTC.

The gene calls are TRBV5-3 and TRBJ1-5, with a tentative D call TRBD1 (6 bases). TRBV5-3 is an open reading frame, and its role is uncertain. CDR3 length equals 13 residues. Trimming removed 3 bases at V and 6 bases at J, with 10 bases between. The DNA for the CDR3 is TGTGCCAGAAGCTCCGGACAGAGTCAGCCCCAGCATTTT. Amino acid sequence: CARSSGQSQPQHF.

The J gene is TRBJ2-1, the V gene TRBV19; TRBD1 matches at 8 bases. The CDR3 runs 15 residues. Germline CDR1 reads LNHDA; CDR2 reads SQIVND (reference sequence). V shed 4 bases, J shed 7 bases, and the junction held 9 bases outside the gene matches. CDR3 residues: CASSNTGTGSNEQFF. CDR3 nucleotide sequence: TGTGCCAGTAGTAACACCGGGACAGGATCTAATGAGCAGTTCTTC.

V is TRBV18 and J is TRBJ1-1; D may be TRBD1 (6 bases). With 6 bases removed from V and 6 bases from J, the gap between germline ends came to 14 bases. In germline, CDR1 is KGHSH, CDR2 LQKENI. This CDR3 comprises 13 residues. CDR3 sequence: CASSRDRRAEAFF. In DNA form, the CDR3 reads TGTGCCAGCTCTCGTGACAGGCGGGCTGAAGCTTTCTTT.

A single count supports this clone. The chain uses TRBV30 and TRBJ1-1, with 7 nucleotides matching TRBD1. Trimming took 1 base from V and 8 from J; bases not matched to a gene: 1. Germline CDR1 is GTSNPN and CDR2 is SVGIG (reference sequence). This CDR3 has 11 residues. CDR3 in DNA: TGTGCCTGGAGTGCGACAGGGGAAGCTTTCTTT. Protein sequence: CAWSATGEAFF.

The chain joins TRBV4-1 to TRBJ2-3; possibly TRBD1 for D (6 bases). Germline lookup yields CDR1 MGHRA and CDR2 YSYEKL. The CDR3 is made up of 16 amino acids. V lost 2 bases to trimming and J lost 3 bases, with 15 bases between them. The chain's CDR3 is CASSQRAGARTDTQYF. The DNA for the CDR3 is TGCGCCAGCAGCCAAAGGGCAGGGGCTAGGACAGATACGCAGTATTTT.

The V gene is TRBV6-5, the J gene TRBJ2-1, with 13 bases matching TRBD2. The CDR3 has 15 amino acids. The V gene end was trimmed by 6 bases and the J gene end by 8 bases; junction bases not matched to a gene: 7. In germline, CDR1 is MNHEY, CDR2 SVGAGI. The DNA for the CDR3 is TGTGCCAGCAGCGCCGGGACTAGCGGGATTGATGAGCAGTTCTTC. It is translated as CASSAGTSGIDEQFF.

The chain uses TRBV5-4 and TRBJ2-1, with 10 nucleotides matching TRBD1. CDR3 length: 13 residues. Germline V CDR1 and CDR2: SGHNT, YYREEE (reference sequence). The J segment lost 6 bases and the V segment lost 5 bases, leaving 2 bases of the junction unmatched. The CDR3 here is CASRDRGSNEQFF. CDR3 DNA: TGTGCCAGCAGGGACAGGGGGTCCAATGAGCAGTTCTTC.

This clone was counted once. The genes are TRBV4-1 and TRBJ1-3; D might be TRBD1 (5 bases). This CDR3 region has 13 residues. Germline CDR1 reads MGHRA; CDR2 reads YSYEKL. V was cut by 8 bases and J by 3 bases, with 11 bases left in between. In DNA form, the CDR3 reads TGCGCCAGCGGAGGGACGGTTGGAAACACCATATATTTT. The encoded protein is CASGGTVGNTIYF.

This chain connects TRBV29-1 to TRBJ1-1, with 10 nucleotides matching TRBD1. Losses at the gene ends were 7 bases for V and 4 bases for J; bases not matched to a gene: 3. Germline V gene data show CDR1 as SQVTM and CDR2 as ANQGSEA. The CDR3 totals 12 residues. In DNA form, the CDR3 reads TGCAGCGCGGACAGGGGGGGCACTGAAGCTTTCTTT. It yields the protein CSADRGGTEAFF.

V usage is TRBV27 and J usage is TRBJ2-1; weak D call: TRBD2 (6 bases). Between the trimmed V and J ends, which lost 0 bases and 3 bases, there was a span of 24 bases. Germline CDR1 and CDR2: MNHEY and SMNVEV (reference sequence). This CDR3 is 20 amino acids long. The CDR3 reads CASSLSLKDGGTYRYNEQFF. Written as DNA, the CDR3 is TGTGCCAGCAGTTTATCGTTAAAAGATGGAGGGACTTACCGCTACAATGAGCAGTTCTTC.

The chain carries TRBV6-2 or TRBV6-3 and TRBJ2-7; D is ambiguous. V dropped 0 bases and J dropped 4 bases, with 13 bases sitting between them. Germline V CDR1 and CDR2: MNHEY, SVGEGT. The CDR3 spans 15 residues. The CDR3, as DNA: TGTGCCAGCAGTTACTCTCCAGGAAGGATATACGAGCAGTACGTC. As protein: CASSYSPGRIYEQYV.

The rearrangement joins TRBV3-1 (or the pseudogene TRBV3-2) to TRBJ1-4; 9 bases are a match to TRBD1. CDR3 length: 16 residues. The junction had 10 bases not matched to a gene; V was cut back by 4 bases and J by 7 bases. The germline gives CDR1 LGHDT, CDR2 YNNKEL (reference sequence). CDR3: CASSPQRGTGSEKLFF. The CDR3 region has the DNA TGTGCCAGCAGCCCACAACGGGGGACAGGGTCTGAAAAACTGTTTTTT.

The gene calls are TRBV7-8 and TRBJ1-1; D unresolved. Between the trimmed V and J ends, which lost 1 base and 8 bases, there was a span of 11 bases. The CDR3 loop spans 13 amino acids. Germline V gene data show CDR1 as SGHVS and CDR2 as FQNEAQ. This chain's CDR3 is CASSLGGVAEAFF. CDR3 coding DNA: TGTGCCAGCAGCTTAGGGGGAGTCGCAGAAGCTTTCTTT.

This clone was counted only a few times. This sample includes further DNA sequences coding for the same CDR3. The rearrangement links TRBV7-9 to TRBJ2-2, with TRBD2 matching 9 bases. Trimming removed 3 bases from V and 6 bases from J; junction bases left unmatched: 2. The CDR3 totals 14 residues. Germline V lookup: CDR1 SEHNR, CDR2 FQNEAQ (reference sequence). The CDR3 loop is CASSLGLAAGELFF. CDR3 sequence (DNA): TGTGCCAGCAGCTTGGGACTAGCTGCCGGGGAGCTGTTTTTT.

This clone appeared a single time. This sequence joins TRBV5-4 and TRBJ1-2; a weak D match, TRBD1 (5 bases). CDR1 and CDR2 (germline): SGHNT, YYREEE (reference sequence). CDR3 length equals 13 residues. The ends were cut back, 0 bases at V and 5 bases at J, with 8 bases in the middle. CDR3 region: CASSLGRAYGYTF. The CDR3 DNA reads TGTGCCAGCAGCTTGGGCAGGGCATATGGCTACACCTTC.

The V gene is TRBV2, the J gene TRBJ2-1; 10 bases are a match to TRBD2. The CDR3 has 14 amino acids. Germline V gives CDR1 SNHLY, CDR2 FYNNEI. V lost 8 bases and J lost 5; bases outside the gene matches: 6. CDR3 in amino acids: CASGRLAGDNEQFF. In DNA form, the CDR3 reads TGTGCCAGCGGTCGGCTAGCGGGAGACAATGAGCAGTTCTTC.

The CDR3 sequence is CASRDRTGKNEKLFF. CDR3 DNA: TGTGCCAGCAGGGACAGGACAGGGAAGAATGAAAAACTGTTTTTT. This chain connects TRBV27 to TRBJ1-4; 8 nucleotides align to TRBD1. With V trimmed by 6 bases and J by 5 bases, 8 bases remained unmatched. Germline V lookup: CDR1 MNHEY, CDR2 SMNVEV (reference sequence). The CDR3 loop spans 15 amino acids.

The J gene is TRBJ1-2, the V gene TRBV4-1; TRBD1 is a possible D gene (5 bases). The CDR3 sequence is 13 residues long. Trimming cost V 8 bases and J 6 bases, with 16 bases left between them. Germline assignment: CDR1 MGHRA and CDR2 YSYEKL. CDR3 loop: CASGQRRGHGYTF. CDR3 bases: TGCGCCAGCGGTCAAAGAAGGGGCCATGGCTACACCTTC.

The chain uses TRBV12-3 or TRBV12-4 and TRBJ1-6; no definite D call. V shed 7 bases and J shed 11 bases, with 15 bases lying between them. This CDR3 contains 13 residues. The CDR3 is CASTPRVATPLHF. For the CDR3, the DNA is TGTGCCAGCACCCCGAGAGTTGCGACACCCCTCCACTTT.

V and J are TRBV6-5 and TRBJ2-5; 7 bases line up with TRBD1. Germline CDR1 and CDR2: MNHEY and SVGAGI. CDR3 length: 15 residues. With 6 bases clipped from V and 4 bases from J, the junction kept 11 bases outside the gene matches. The chain's CDR3 is CASRSGGSQSETQYF. CDR3 in DNA: TGTGCCAGCAGGTCAGGGGGAAGTCAATCAGAGACCCAGTACTTC.

The chain carries TRBV30 and TRBJ1-6; D ambiguous. The V end was cut by 2 bases, the J end by 13 bases, with 12 bases between. CDR1 GTSNPN and CDR2 SVGIG come from the germline V gene (reference sequence). The CDR3 runs 12 residues. CDR3 sequence (DNA): TGTGCCTGGAGTTACAGCATCCCGCCCCTCCACTTT. The encoded protein is CAWSYSIPPLHF.

The rearrangement joins TRBV11-3 to TRBJ2-1; 7 positions agree with TRBD2. The CDR3 consists of 17 residues. Germline trimming cut 5 bases from V and 5 bases from J; bases unmatched to any gene: 15. CDR1 and CDR2 (germline): SGHNT, YENEEA. CDR3 amino acids: CASSPRHTLAGNNEQFF. In DNA form, the CDR3 reads TGTGCCAGCAGCCCCCGCCATACCTTAGCGGGTAACAATGAGCAGTTCTTC.

The V call is TRBV6-5, the J call TRBJ1-4; 8 nucleotides match TRBD1. The trim removed 5 bases at V and 7 bases at J, leaving 6 bases unmatched. CDR1 and CDR2 (germline): MNHEY, SVGAGI. CDR3 length: 14 residues. CDR3 DNA sequence: TGTGCCAGCAGTCCAGACAGGGGCGGTGAAAAACTGTTTTTT. Amino acids: CASSPDRGGEKLFF.